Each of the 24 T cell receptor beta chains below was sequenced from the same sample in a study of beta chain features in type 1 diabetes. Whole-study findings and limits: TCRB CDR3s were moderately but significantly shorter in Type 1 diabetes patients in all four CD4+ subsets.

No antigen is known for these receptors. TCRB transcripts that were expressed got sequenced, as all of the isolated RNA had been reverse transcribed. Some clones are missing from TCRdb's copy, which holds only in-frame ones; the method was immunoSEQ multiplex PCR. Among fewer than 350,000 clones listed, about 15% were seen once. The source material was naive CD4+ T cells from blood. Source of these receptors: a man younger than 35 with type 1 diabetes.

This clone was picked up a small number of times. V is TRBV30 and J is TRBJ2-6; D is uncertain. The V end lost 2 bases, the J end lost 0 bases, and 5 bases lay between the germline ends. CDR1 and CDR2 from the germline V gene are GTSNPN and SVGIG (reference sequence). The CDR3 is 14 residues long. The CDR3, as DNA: TGTGCCTGGAGTTATTTCTCTGGGGCCAACGTCCTGACTTTC. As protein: CAWSYFSGANVLTF.

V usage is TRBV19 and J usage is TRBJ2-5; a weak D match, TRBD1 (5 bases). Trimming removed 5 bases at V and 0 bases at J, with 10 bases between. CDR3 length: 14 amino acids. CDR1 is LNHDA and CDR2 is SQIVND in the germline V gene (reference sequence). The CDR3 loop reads CASSVRTNQETQYF. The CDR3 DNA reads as TGTGCCAGTAGTGTCAGGACAAACCAAGAGACCCAGTACTTC.

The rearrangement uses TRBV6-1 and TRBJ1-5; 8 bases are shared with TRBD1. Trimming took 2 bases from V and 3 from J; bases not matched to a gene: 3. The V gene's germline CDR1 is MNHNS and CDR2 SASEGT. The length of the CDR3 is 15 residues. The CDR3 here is CASSEKDRDNQPQHF. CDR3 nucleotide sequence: TGTGCCAGCAGTGAAAAGGACAGGGACAATCAGCCCCAGCATTTT.

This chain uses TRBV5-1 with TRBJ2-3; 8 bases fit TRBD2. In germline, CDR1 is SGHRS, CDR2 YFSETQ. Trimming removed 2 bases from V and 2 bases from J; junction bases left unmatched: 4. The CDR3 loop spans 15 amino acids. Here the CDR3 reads CASSFSSGSTDTQYF. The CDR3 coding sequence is TGCGCCAGCAGCTTCTCTAGCGGGTCCACAGATACGCAGTATTTT.

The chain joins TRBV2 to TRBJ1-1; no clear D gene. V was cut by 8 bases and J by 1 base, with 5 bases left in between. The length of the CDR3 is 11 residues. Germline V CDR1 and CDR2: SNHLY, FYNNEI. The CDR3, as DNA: TGTGCCAGCTGTCAGAACACTGAAGCTTTCTTT. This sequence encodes CASCQNTEAFF. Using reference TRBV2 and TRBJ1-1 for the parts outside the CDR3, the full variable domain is EPEVTQTPSHQVTQMGQEVILRCVPISNHLYFYWYRQILGQKVEFLVSFYNNEISEKSEIFDDQFSVERPDGSNFTLKIRSTKLEDSAMYFCASCQNTEAFFGQGTRLTVV.

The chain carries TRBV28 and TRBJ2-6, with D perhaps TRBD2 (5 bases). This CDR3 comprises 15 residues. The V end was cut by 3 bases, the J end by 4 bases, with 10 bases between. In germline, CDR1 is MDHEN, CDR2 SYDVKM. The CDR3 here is CASSFRGAGANVLTF. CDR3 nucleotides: TGTGCCAGCAGTTTTCGGGGAGCAGGGGCCAACGTCCTGACTTTC.

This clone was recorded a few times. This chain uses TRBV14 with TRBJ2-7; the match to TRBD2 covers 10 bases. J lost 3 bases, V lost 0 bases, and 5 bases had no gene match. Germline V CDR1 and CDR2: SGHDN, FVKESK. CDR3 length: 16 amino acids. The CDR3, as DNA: TGTGCCAGCAGCCAAGATGGAGCTAGCGGGAGCTACGAGCAGTACTTC. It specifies CASSQDGASGSYEQYF.

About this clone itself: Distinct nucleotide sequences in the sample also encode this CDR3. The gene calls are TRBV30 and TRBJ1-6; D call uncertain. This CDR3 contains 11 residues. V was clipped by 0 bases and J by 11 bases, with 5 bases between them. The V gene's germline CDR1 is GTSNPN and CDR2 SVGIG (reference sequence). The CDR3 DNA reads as TGTGCCTGGAGTGTCACGGCACCCCTCCACTTT. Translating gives CAWSVTAPLHF. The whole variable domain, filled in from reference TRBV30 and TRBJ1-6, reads SQTIHQWPATLVQPVGSPLSLECTVEGTSNPNLYWYRQAAGRGLQLLFYSVGIGQISSEVPQNLSASRPQDRQFILSSKKLLLSDSGFYLCAWSVTAPLHFGNGTRLTVT.

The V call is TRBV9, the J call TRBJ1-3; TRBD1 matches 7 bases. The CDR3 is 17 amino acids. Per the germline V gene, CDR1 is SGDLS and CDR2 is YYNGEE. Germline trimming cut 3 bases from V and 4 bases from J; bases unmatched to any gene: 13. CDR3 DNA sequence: TGTGCCAGCAGCGCCAGAGGTGTTGGGACAGCAGGAAACACCATATATTTT. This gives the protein CASSARGVGTAGNTIYF.

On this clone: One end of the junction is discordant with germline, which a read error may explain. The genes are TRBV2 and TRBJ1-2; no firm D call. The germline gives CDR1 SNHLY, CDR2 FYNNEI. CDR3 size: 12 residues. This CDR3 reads CASSESSLLARF. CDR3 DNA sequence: TGTGCCAGCAGTGAATCTTCCCTTCTGGCCCGCTTC.

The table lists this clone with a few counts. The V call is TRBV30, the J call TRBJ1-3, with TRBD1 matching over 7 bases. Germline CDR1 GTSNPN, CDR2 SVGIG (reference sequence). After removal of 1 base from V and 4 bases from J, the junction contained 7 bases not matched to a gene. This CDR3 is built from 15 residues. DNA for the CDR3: TGTGCCTGGAGTGCGTCGACAGGGAGGGGAAACACCATATATTTT. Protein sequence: CAWSASTGRGNTIYF.

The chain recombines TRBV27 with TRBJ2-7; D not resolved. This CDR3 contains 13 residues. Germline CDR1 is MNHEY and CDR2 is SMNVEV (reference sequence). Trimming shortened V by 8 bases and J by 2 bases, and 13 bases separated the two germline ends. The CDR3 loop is CASLETTAYEQYF. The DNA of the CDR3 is TGTGCCAGCCTCGAGACCACAGCCTACGAGCAGTACTTC.

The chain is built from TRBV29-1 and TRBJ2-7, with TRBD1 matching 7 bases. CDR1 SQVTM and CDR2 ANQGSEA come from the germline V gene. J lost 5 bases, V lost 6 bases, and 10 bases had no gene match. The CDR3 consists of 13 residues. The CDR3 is CSVGTARGHEQYF. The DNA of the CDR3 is TGCAGCGTCGGGACCGCTAGGGGGCACGAGCAGTACTTC.

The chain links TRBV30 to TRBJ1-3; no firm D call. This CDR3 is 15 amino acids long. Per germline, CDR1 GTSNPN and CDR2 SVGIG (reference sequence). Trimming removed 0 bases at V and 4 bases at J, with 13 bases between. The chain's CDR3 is CAWSVSPLPGNTIYF. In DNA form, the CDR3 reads TGTGCCTGGAGTGTATCTCCGCTACCAGGAAACACCATATATTTT.

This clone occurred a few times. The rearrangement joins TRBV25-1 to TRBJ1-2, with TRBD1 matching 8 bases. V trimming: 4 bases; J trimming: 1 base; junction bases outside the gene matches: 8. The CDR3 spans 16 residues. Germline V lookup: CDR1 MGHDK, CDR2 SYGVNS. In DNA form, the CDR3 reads TGTGCCAGCAGTGCCAGGGGGACAGGACTTAACTATGGCTACACCTTC. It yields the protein CASSARGTGLNYGYTF.

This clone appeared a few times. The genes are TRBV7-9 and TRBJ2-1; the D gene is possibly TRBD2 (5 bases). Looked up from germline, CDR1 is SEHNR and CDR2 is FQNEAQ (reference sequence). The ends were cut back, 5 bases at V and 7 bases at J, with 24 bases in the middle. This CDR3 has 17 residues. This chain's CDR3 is CASSPTRDETRRNEQFF. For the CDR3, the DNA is TGTGCCAGCAGCCCTACCCGAGATGAGACACGGAGGAATGAGCAGTTCTTC.

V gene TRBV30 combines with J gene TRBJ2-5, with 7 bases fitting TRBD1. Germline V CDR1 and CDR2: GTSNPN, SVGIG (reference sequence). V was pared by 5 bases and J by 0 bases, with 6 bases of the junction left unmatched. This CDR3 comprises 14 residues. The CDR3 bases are TGTGCCTGGGACCGGGGACAGTACCAAGAGACCCAGTACTTC. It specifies CAWDRGQYQETQYF. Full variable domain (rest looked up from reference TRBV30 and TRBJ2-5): SQTIHQWPATLVQPVGSPLSLECTVEGTSNPNLYWYRQAAGRGLQLLFYSVGIGQISSEVPQNLSASRPQDRQFILSSKKLLLSDSGFYLCAWDRGQYQETQYFGPGTRLLVL.

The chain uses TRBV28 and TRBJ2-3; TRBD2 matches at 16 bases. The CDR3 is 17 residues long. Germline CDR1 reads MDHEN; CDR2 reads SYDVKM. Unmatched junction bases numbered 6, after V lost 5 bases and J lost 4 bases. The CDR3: CASSPPGLAGGSDTQYF. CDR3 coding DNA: TGTGCCAGCAGTCCTCCGGGACTAGCGGGAGGGTCAGATACGCAGTATTTT.

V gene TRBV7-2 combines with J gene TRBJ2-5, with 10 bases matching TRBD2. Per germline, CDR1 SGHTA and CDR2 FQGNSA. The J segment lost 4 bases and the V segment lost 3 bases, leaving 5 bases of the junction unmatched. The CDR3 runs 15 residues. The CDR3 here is CASSFGASGRETQYF. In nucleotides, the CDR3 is TGTGCCAGCAGCTTCGGGGCTAGCGGGAGAGAGACCCAGTACTTC.

The DNA of the CDR3 is TGTGCCAGCAGCGTAGCGGGGCGGGGGGAACGAGAGACCCAGTACTTC. Translated, it gives CASSVAGRGERETQYF. This sequence joins TRBV9 and TRBJ2-5; 8 bases agree with TRBD2. This CDR3 spans 16 amino acids. CDR1 SGDLS and CDR2 YYNGEE come from the germline V gene. V shed 0 bases and J 4 bases; nucleotides not matched to a gene: 8.

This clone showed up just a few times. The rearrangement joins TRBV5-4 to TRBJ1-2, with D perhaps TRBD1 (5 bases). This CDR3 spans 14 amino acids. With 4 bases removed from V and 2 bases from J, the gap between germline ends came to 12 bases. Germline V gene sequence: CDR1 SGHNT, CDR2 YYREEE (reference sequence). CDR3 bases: TGTGCCAGCAGCCCCGGGGGGGGGAACTATGGCTACACCTTC. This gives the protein CASSPGGGNYGYTF.

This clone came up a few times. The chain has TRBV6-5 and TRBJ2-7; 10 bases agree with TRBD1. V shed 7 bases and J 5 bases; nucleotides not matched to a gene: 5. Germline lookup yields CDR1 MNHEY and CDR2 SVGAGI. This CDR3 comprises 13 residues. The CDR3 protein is CASIGTGDHEQYF. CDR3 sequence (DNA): TGTGCCAGCATTGGGACAGGGGACCACGAGCAGTACTTC.

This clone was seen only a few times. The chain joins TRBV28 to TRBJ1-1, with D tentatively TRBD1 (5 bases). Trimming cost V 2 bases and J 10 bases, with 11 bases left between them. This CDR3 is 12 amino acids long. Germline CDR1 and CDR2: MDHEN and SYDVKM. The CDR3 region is CASSLTGRGAFF. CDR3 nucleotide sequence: TGTGCCAGCAGTTTAACGGGGAGGGGAGCTTTCTTT. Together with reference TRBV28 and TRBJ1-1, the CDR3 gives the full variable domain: DVKVTQSSRYLVKRTGEKVFLECVQDMDHENMFWYRQDPGLGLRLIYFSYDVKMKEKGDIPEGYSVSREKKERFSLILESASTNQTSMYLCASSLTGRGAFFGQGTRLTVV.

DNA of the CDR3: TGTGCCAGCAGCTTAATGGGACAGCGGTCCGAGCAGTACTTC. Encoded protein: CASSLMGQRSEQYF. The rearrangement uses TRBV11-2 and TRBJ2-7, with 7 bases that match TRBD1. This CDR3 contains 14 residues. The germline CDR1 and CDR2 sequences are SGHAT and FQNNGV. V shed 2 bases, J shed 6 bases, and the junction held 7 bases outside the gene matches.